The rows below give T cell receptor beta chains drawn from one sample of a study of blood T cell repertoires in COVID-19. Assay: immunoSEQ multiplex PCR; the TCRdb copy retains only in-frame clones and omits some. The sample holds approximately 200,000 clones, roughly 84% seen once. The sequencing sample was made of peripheral blood. The receptors derive from a person aged 70 to 85 with COVID-19, enrolled during active disease. The CDR3 runs from the conserved cysteine through the conserved F or W. Each record gives: CDR3 DNA, CDR3 protein, D gene, V gene, J gene, clone size. D genes are given only for firm matches. Rows give clone size only sometimes, using once, few, many, or a class for an expanded clone.

CDR3 DNA: TGCGCCAGCAGCCTGACAGGGGCTAATCAGCCCCAGCATTTT; CDR3 protein: CASSLTGANQPQHF; D gene: TRBD1; V gene: TRBV5-1; J gene: TRBJ1-5; clone size: -
CDR3 DNA: TGTGCCAGCGGCACCCGGTACAGGTGGACCTACGAGCAGTACTTC; CDR3 protein: CASGTRYRWTYEQYF; D gene: -; V gene: TRBV28; J gene: TRBJ2-7; clone size: -
CDR3 DNA: TGTGCCAGCAGTGAATTGGGATCTAGGGGACAAACAGATACGCAGTATTTT; CDR3 protein: CASSELGSRGQTDTQYF; D gene: -; V gene: TRBV25-1; J gene: TRBJ2-3; clone size: few
CDR3 DNA: TGTGCCAGCAGCCAAGGAGCCAGGGGGCTTGGAAACACCATATATTTT; CDR3 protein: CASSQGARGLGNTIYF; D gene: TRBD1; V gene: TRBV14; J gene: TRBJ1-3; clone size: -
CDR3 DNA: TGTGCCAGTAGTCTCTCCCTGAGCTCCTACGAGCAGTACTTC; CDR3 protein: CASSLSLSSYEQYF; D gene: -; V gene: TRBV19; J gene: TRBJ2-7; clone size: -
CDR3 DNA: TGTGCCAGCAGCCCCCCCGGAGGCACCTACAATGAGCAGTTCTTC; CDR3 protein: CASSPPGGTYNEQFF; D gene: -; V gene: TRBV7-2; J gene: TRBJ2-1; clone size: -
CDR3 DNA: TGTGCCAGCAGCGGGACAGGGATTTTTAGCGGAGATACGCAGTATTTT; CDR3 protein: CASSGTGIFSGDTQYF; D gene: TRBD1; V gene: TRBV2; J gene: TRBJ2-3; clone size: -
CDR3 DNA: TGTGCCAGCAGCTCCAGCGGCGATACGCAGTATTTT; CDR3 protein: CASSSSGDTQYF; D gene: -; V gene: TRBV11-3; J gene: TRBJ2-3; clone size: -
CDR3 DNA: TGTGCCAGTAGTTCCAGGACTGGCAATCAGCCCCAGCATTTT; CDR3 protein: CASSSRTGNQPQHF; D gene: -; V gene: TRBV19; J gene: TRBJ1-5; clone size: -
CDR3 DNA: TGCGCCAGCAGCACCCGACAGGCTCAAAACATTCAGTACTTC; CDR3 protein: CASSTRQAQNIQYF; D gene: -; V gene: TRBV5-1; J gene: TRBJ2-4; clone size: -
CDR3 DNA: TGTGCCAGCACCCCCGGTCTTGGGGAGGGCCTCTACGAGCAGTACTTC; CDR3 protein: CASTPGLGEGLYEQYF; D gene: TRBD2; V gene: TRBV27; J gene: TRBJ2-7; clone size: -
CDR3 DNA: TGTGCCAGCAGCTTAATGGGGGGTAACACTGAAGCTTTCTTT; CDR3 protein: CASSLMGGNTEAFF; D gene: -; V gene: TRBV7-3; J gene: TRBJ1-1; clone size: few
CDR3 DNA: TGCAGTGCTAGTGGTTGGGCCGGCCCCTACAATGAGCAGTTCTTC; CDR3 protein: CSASGWAGPYNEQFF; D gene: -; V gene: TRBV20-1; J gene: TRBJ2-1; clone size: -
CDR3 DNA: TGTGCCAGCAGTATACAGGGGCACTATGGCTACACCTTC; CDR3 protein: CASSIQGHYGYTF; D gene: TRBD1; V gene: TRBV12-3/TRBV12-4; J gene: TRBJ1-2; clone size: -
CDR3 DNA: TGTGCCAGCAGCCAAGATGGAGAGAAACGGAGCACAGATACGCAGTATTTT; CDR3 protein: CASSQDGEKRSTDTQYF; D gene: -; V gene: TRBV3-1/TRBV3-2; J gene: TRBJ2-3; clone size: -
CDR3 DNA: TGTGCCAGCAGAGGGACAGGCCCAGGCACCGGGGAGCTGTTTTTT; CDR3 protein: CASRGTGPGTGELFF; D gene: TRBD1; V gene: TRBV9; J gene: TRBJ2-2; clone size: -
CDR3 DNA: TGTGCCAGTACCGGGGAGGGACGTCAGCCCCAGCATTTT; CDR3 protein: CASTGEGRQPQHF; D gene: -; V gene: TRBV19; J gene: TRBJ1-5; clone size: -
CDR3 DNA: TGTGCCAGCAGCTCCGTAGCGTTAGGGGGACAGCAGTACTTC; CDR3 protein: CASSSVALGGQQYF; D gene: -; V gene: TRBV9; J gene: TRBJ2-7; clone size: -
CDR3 DNA: TGTGCCAGTAGAAAGACAGGGGGCCTCACTGAAGCTTTCTTT; CDR3 protein: CASRKTGGLTEAFF; D gene: TRBD1; V gene: TRBV19; J gene: TRBJ1-1; clone size: -
CDR3 DNA: TGCGCCAGCAGAGATACTAGCGGATCCTACAATGAGCAGTTCTTC; CDR3 protein: CASRDTSGSYNEQFF; D gene: TRBD2; V gene: TRBV5-1; J gene: TRBJ2-1; clone size: -
CDR3 DNA: TGCGCCAGCAGCCACCTGGGGGAGGGTCAAGAGACCCAGTACTTC; CDR3 protein: CASSHLGEGQETQYF; D gene: TRBD2; V gene: TRBV4-1; J gene: TRBJ2-5; clone size: -
CDR3 DNA: TGCGCCAGCAGCCAAGATAACATGGCGGGAGGGCCGGGGTTCTTC; CDR3 protein: CASSQDNMAGGPGFF; D gene: TRBD2; V gene: TRBV4-3; J gene: TRBJ2-1; clone size: -
CDR3 DNA: TGTGCCAGCAGCTTATCTCCATGGGGCAGTAAGGGCACAGATACGCAGTATTTT; CDR3 protein: CASSLSPWGSKGTDTQYF; D gene: -; V gene: TRBV7-9; J gene: TRBJ2-3; clone size: -
CDR3 DNA: TGTGCCAGTAGTATGGGGGTAGCGGGAAACTACGAGCAGTACTTC; CDR3 protein: CASSMGVAGNYEQYF; D gene: TRBD2; V gene: TRBV19; J gene: TRBJ2-7; clone size: -
CDR3 DNA: TGTGCCAGCAGTGATACAGGCCAAGAGACCCAGTACTTC; CDR3 protein: CASSDTGQETQYF; D gene: -; V gene: TRBV25-1; J gene: TRBJ2-5; clone size: -
CDR3 DNA: TGTGCCACCAGTGATGAAGGGGGAAGCTGGAATGGCTACACCTTC; CDR3 protein: CATSDEGGSWNGYTF; D gene: -; V gene: TRBV24-1; J gene: TRBJ1-2; clone size: -
CDR3 DNA: TGCGCCAGCAGCTCCGGGACTAGCGGGAAAGGTGAGCAGTTCTTC; CDR3 protein: CASSSGTSGKGEQFF; D gene: TRBD2; V gene: TRBV5-1; J gene: TRBJ2-1; clone size: -
CDR3 DNA: TGTGCCAGCAGCCGCGACAGGGTTAATTCACCCCTCCACTTT; CDR3 protein: CASSRDRVNSPLHF; D gene: TRBD1; V gene: TRBV5-5; J gene: TRBJ1-6; clone size: -
CDR3 DNA: TGCGCCAGCAGCCAAGATCTGATGGTGCGGGGGGCCCAGCATTTT; CDR3 protein: CASSQDLMVRGAQHF; D gene: -; V gene: TRBV4-1; J gene: TRBJ1-5; clone size: -
CDR3 DNA: TGTGCCAGCAGCCTCTCCGGGGGTTCAGGTTTTTCCTATAATTCACCCCTCCACTTT; CDR3 protein: CASSLSGGSGFSYNSPLHF; D gene: -; V gene: TRBV7-2; J gene: TRBJ1-6; clone size: few
CDR3 DNA: TGTGCCAGCAGCTTAGCGGTGGTGAGAGCCAATGAGCAGTTCTTC; CDR3 protein: CASSLAVVRANEQFF; D gene: -; V gene: TRBV7-8; J gene: TRBJ2-1; clone size: -
CDR3 DNA: TGTGCCAGCAGCCTCGGGGGAATCACCGGGGAGCTGTTTTTT; CDR3 protein: CASSLGGITGELFF; D gene: -; V gene: TRBV7-3; J gene: TRBJ2-2; clone size: once
CDR3 DNA: TGCGCCAGCAGCCCACAGACAGGGAAAAGGGATGGCTACACCTTC; CDR3 protein: CASSPQTGKRDGYTF; D gene: TRBD1; V gene: TRBV5-1; J gene: TRBJ1-2; clone size: -
CDR3 DNA: TGTGCCAGCAGTCTGGGGTTAGCGATTAATGAGCAGTTCTTC; CDR3 protein: CASSLGLAINEQFF; D gene: -; V gene: TRBV11-2; J gene: TRBJ2-1; clone size: -
CDR3 DNA: TGTGCCAGCAGTTTAGGTGCGTCCGGCACAGATACGCAGTATTTT; CDR3 protein: CASSLGASGTDTQYF; D gene: -; V gene: TRBV28; J gene: TRBJ2-3; clone size: -
CDR3 DNA: TGCGCCAGCAGCCAAGACCACTACACAGATACGCAGTATTTT; CDR3 protein: CASSQDHYTDTQYF; D gene: -; V gene: TRBV4-3; J gene: TRBJ2-3; clone size: -
CDR3 DNA: TGCGCCAGCAGCTCCTCACAGGGCATTGGCACTGAAGCTTTCTTT; CDR3 protein: CASSSSQGIGTEAFF; D gene: -; V gene: TRBV5-1; J gene: TRBJ1-1; clone size: -
CDR3 DNA: TGCGCCAGCAGTCGCTCAGGAAACAATGAGCAGTTCTTC; CDR3 protein: CASSRSGNNEQFF; D gene: -; V gene: TRBV5-1; J gene: TRBJ2-1; clone size: -
CDR3 DNA: TGTGCCAGCAGCCACAGGGGCACACATCCGACCCAGTACTTC; CDR3 protein: CASSHRGTHPTQYF; D gene: TRBD1; V gene: TRBV6-5; J gene: TRBJ2-5; clone size: -
CDR3 DNA: TGTGCCAGTGGACTAGCAGCGGAGACCCAGTACTTC; CDR3 protein: CASGLAAETQYF; D gene: TRBD2; V gene: TRBV19; J gene: TRBJ2-5; clone size: -